These 32 T cell receptor beta chains were all obtained from the same sample, sequenced in a study of blood T cell repertoires in COVID-19. Some clones are missing from TCRdb's copy, which holds only in-frame ones; the method was immunoSEQ multiplex PCR. The repertoire holds 11,000 to 15,000 clones, with over 80% as singletons. The sample was peripheral blood. The receptors come from a human donor in a cohort sampled during active COVID-19.

V usage is TRBV30 and J usage is TRBJ2-1; no clear D gene. The CDR3 has 11 amino acids. V was clipped by 3 bases and J by 10 bases, with 10 bases between them. The germline V gene has CDR1 GTSNPN and CDR2 SVGIG (reference sequence). CDR3 in amino acids: CAWRGFGEQFF. As DNA, the CDR3 is TGTGCCTGGAGGGGTTTCGGGGAGCAGTTCTTC.

V is TRBV9 and J is TRBJ2-3; 7 nucleotides line up with TRBD2. The CDR3 has 15 residues. After removal of 3 bases from V and 3 bases from J, the junction contained 7 bases not matched to a gene. CDR1 and CDR2 (germline): SGDLS, YYNGEE. CDR3 in DNA: TGTGCCAGCAGCGCCTCCGGGACTACTACAGATACGCAGTATTTT. Its protein is CASSASGTTTDTQYF.

The chain has TRBV5-4 and TRBJ1-2; the D gene is possibly TRBD1 (6 bases). The germline V and J ends were trimmed by 3 bases and 8 bases, with 11 bases remaining between them. Germline V gene sequence: CDR1 SGHNT, CDR2 YYREEE (reference sequence). This CDR3 comprises 12 residues. This CDR3 is CASSSGTSGYTF. CDR3 DNA sequence: TGTGCCAGCAGCTCCGGGACATCAGGCTACACCTTC.

The genes are TRBV5-4 and TRBJ2-1, with D tentatively TRBD2 (6 bases). V shed 1 base and J shed 4 bases, with 12 bases lying between them. From germline, CDR1 is SGHNT and CDR2 YYREEE (reference sequence). This CDR3 spans 15 amino acids. The CDR3 DNA is TGTGCCAGCAGCTTGACTAGCCAACGGTACAATGAGCAGTTCTTC. Its protein product is CASSLTSQRYNEQFF.

The table lists this clone with a few counts. The chain joins TRBV4-2 to TRBJ2-7, with a tentative D call TRBD2 (6 bases). The CDR3 loop spans 15 amino acids. V was shortened by 4 bases and J by 5 bases, with 18 bases between the two germline ends. The V gene's germline CDR1 is LGHNA and CDR2 YNFKEQ. Here the CDR3 reads CASSRTRDFGHEQYF. The CDR3 DNA sequence: TGTGCCAGCAGCCGAACCCGGGACTTCGGTCACGAGCAGTACTTC.

The J gene is TRBJ2-7, the V gene TRBV4-2; 7 nucleotides align to TRBD2. The CDR3 loop spans 17 amino acids. The germline V gene encodes CDR1 LGHNA and CDR2 YNFKEQ. V shed 3 bases and J 5 bases; nucleotides not matched to a gene: 16. CDR3 loop: CASSQMEGTTPGHEQYF. For the CDR3, the DNA is TGTGCCAGCAGCCAGATGGAAGGGACTACTCCAGGCCACGAGCAGTACTTC.

CDR3 protein: CASSPAGGVHQPQHF. In DNA, the CDR3 is TGCGCCAGCAGTCCCGCAGGGGGAGTGCATCAGCCCCAGCATTTT. The chain uses TRBV10-2 and TRBJ1-5; the match to TRBD1 covers 7 bases. Germline values: CDR1 WSHSY, CDR2 SAAADI. With V trimmed by 5 bases and J by 5 bases, 9 bases remained unmatched. The length of the CDR3 is 15 residues.

The chain links TRBV5-5 to TRBJ1-1, with D tentatively TRBD1 (5 bases). The CDR3 has 13 amino acids. The germline V gene has CDR1 SGHKS and CDR2 YYEKEE (reference sequence). V shed 1 base and J shed 5 bases, with 9 bases lying between them. The CDR3 spells CASSLFGGTEAFF. CDR3 sequence (DNA): TGTGCCAGCAGCTTGTTTGGGGGGACTGAAGCTTTCTTT. Using reference TRBV5-5 and TRBJ1-1 for the parts outside the CDR3, the full variable domain is DAGVTQSPTHLIKTRGQQVTLRCSPISGHKSVSWYQQVLGQGPQFIFQYYEKEERGRGNFPDRFSARQFPNYSSELNVNALLLGDSALYLCASSLFGGTEAFFGQGTRLTVV.

The chain carries TRBV6-5 and TRBJ1-2; TRBD1 might be the D (5 bases). The CDR3 is made up of 14 amino acids. The V gene lost 6 bases and the J gene lost 0 bases, with 11 bases spanning the gap. CDR1 is MNHEY, CDR2 SVGAGI, per germline. The CDR3 loop reads CASSGGTANYGYTF. CDR3 DNA sequence: TGTGCCAGCAGCGGGGGAACAGCTAACTATGGCTACACCTTC.

This chain uses TRBV19 with TRBJ2-7, with D possibly matching TRBD2 (6 bases). Germline-derived CDR1 and CDR2 are LNHDA and SQIVND (reference sequence). Trimming took 10 bases from V and 0 from J, leaving 13 bases between them. The CDR3 extends over 13 amino acids. As DNA, the CDR3 is TGTGCCACCCGCGGGACGGGCTCCTACGAGCAGTACTTC. Protein sequence: CATRGTGSYEQYF.

Concerning this clone: A read error may produce the germline difference seen at one junction end. The chain employs TRBV20-1 and TRBJ1-1; no reliable D call. This CDR3 has 11 amino acids. Germline V gene lookup returns CDR1 DFQATT and CDR2 SNEGSKA (reference sequence). Here the CDR3 reads CNARPNREAFF. The CDR3, as DNA: TGCAATGCTAGACCCAACAGAGAAGCTTTCTTT.

The chain combines TRBV4-1 with TRBJ2-1; possible D gene TRBD2, 5 bases. The length of the CDR3 is 17 residues. Germline V CDR1 and CDR2: MGHRA, YSYEKL. The V and J ends lost 6 bases and 4 bases respectively, with 22 bases between them. Written as DNA, the CDR3 is TGCGCCAGCAGAAGGGTGATGAGCGGACCAACTTACAATGAGCAGTTCTTC. Its protein is CASRRVMSGPTYNEQFF.

The chain employs TRBV5-1 and TRBJ2-3, with 10 nucleotides matching TRBD2. Per the germline V gene, CDR1 is SGHRS and CDR2 is YFSETQ. The CDR3 covers 15 residues. V lost 4 bases and J lost 2; bases outside the gene matches: 4. As DNA, the CDR3 is TGCGCCAGCAGCCAGACTAGCGGGTACACAGATACGCAGTATTTT. This codes for CASSQTSGYTDTQYF.

The chain is built from TRBV7-9 and TRBJ2-2, with 13 nucleotides matching TRBD2. CDR1 and CDR2 from the germline V gene are SEHNR and FQNEAQ (reference sequence). The junction had 12 bases not matched to a gene; V was cut back by 4 bases and J by 7 bases. CDR3 length: 18 amino acids. The CDR3 bases are TGTGCCAGCAGCTGGGACCGAACTAGCGGGAGGGCTGACGGGGAGCTGTTTTTT. Residues: CASSWDRTSGRADGELFF.

The V call is TRBV7-9, the J call TRBJ2-1; 8 nucleotides align to TRBD2. The germline V gene has CDR1 SEHNR and CDR2 FQNEAQ (reference sequence). There are 15 residues in the CDR3. The V and J ends lost 1 base and 10 bases, in that order; junction bases with no gene match: 9. CDR3 amino acids: CASSLDGRAPNEQFF. Here the CDR3 DNA reads TGTGCCAGCAGCTTAGACGGGAGGGCCCCGAACGAGCAGTTCTTC.

This chain connects TRBV5-1 to TRBJ2-7, with 7 bases identical to TRBD2. Germline CDR1 is SGHRS and CDR2 is YFSETQ. This CDR3 comprises 16 residues. V lost 4 bases and J lost 5; bases outside the gene matches: 15. In DNA, the CDR3 is TGCGCCAGCAGCCCGATCGGAGGGAGGGCCGTCCACGAGCAGTACTTC. Amino acids: CASSPIGGRAVHEQYF. Full variable domain (rest looked up from reference TRBV5-1 and TRBJ2-7): KAGVTQTPRYLIKTRGQQVTLSCSPISGHRSVSWYQQTPGQGLQFLFEYFSETQRNKGNFPGRFSGRQFSNSRSEMNVSTLELGDSALYLCASSPIGGRAVHEQYFGPGTRLTVT.

V usage is TRBV7-2 and J usage is TRBJ2-5; 9 nucleotides match TRBD2. Looked up from germline, CDR1 is SGHTA and CDR2 is FQGNSA. V shed 4 bases, J shed 5 bases, and the junction held 8 bases outside the gene matches. This CDR3 has 15 residues. The CDR3 here is CASSSQAGGGETQYF. CDR3 in DNA: TGTGCCAGCAGCTCACAAGCGGGAGGAGGGGAGACCCAGTACTTC.

The chain carries TRBV30 and TRBJ1-2; 9 bases match TRBD1. The CDR3 has 18 residues. CDR1 GTSNPN and CDR2 SVGIG come from the germline V gene (reference sequence). The J segment lost 8 bases and the V segment lost 3 bases, leaving 22 bases of the junction unmatched. The CDR3, as DNA: TGTGCCTGGAGACCGAGGGGGACAGGGTCTATCTTACCCCCCGGCTACACCTTC. This gives the protein CAWRPRGTGSILPPGYTF.

The chain joins TRBV28 to TRBJ2-7, with a weak D call TRBD1 (6 bases). Trimming shortened V by 2 bases and J by 3 bases, and 14 bases separated the two germline ends. This CDR3 has 15 amino acids. The germline V gene encodes CDR1 MDHEN and CDR2 SYDVKM. The CDR3 DNA reads TGTGCCAGCAGTTTACGGGACATCGCCTTCTACGAGCAGTACTTC. It codes for CASSLRDIAFYEQYF.

This chain uses TRBV28 with TRBJ1-5; a weak D match, TRBD1 (5 bases). Germline CDR1 is MDHEN and CDR2 is SYDVKM. Trimming removed 6 bases from V and 6 bases from J, with 18 bases in between. The CDR3 totals 15 residues. CDR3 amino acids: CASSLGAGYRQPQHF. DNA for the CDR3: TGTGCCAGCAGCCTAGGGGCAGGGTATCGTCAGCCCCAGCATTTT.

This chain joins TRBV5-1 and TRBJ2-1; the D gene is possibly TRBD1 (6 bases). The CDR3 sequence is 13 residues long. V lost 2 bases, J lost 6 bases, and 9 bases lay in between. Germline V lookup: CDR1 SGHRS, CDR2 YFSETQ. The CDR3 DNA reads TGCGCCAGCAGCTTAGGACAGCCCAATGAGCAGTTCTTC. This codes for CASSLGQPNEQFF. The entire variable domain, with the rest obtained from reference TRBV5-1 and TRBJ2-1, is as follows: KAGVTQTPRYLIKTRGQQVTLSCSPISGHRSVSWYQQTPGQGLQFLFEYFSETQRNKGNFPGRFSGRQFSNSRSEMNVSTLELGDSALYLCASSLGQPNEQFFGPGTRLTVL.

This chain links TRBV29-1 with TRBJ2-1; 7 bases are shared with TRBD2. This CDR3 is built from 15 residues. Germline CDR1 and CDR2: SQVTM and ANQGSEA. After removal of 2 bases from V and 5 bases from J, the junction contained 9 bases not matched to a gene. This chain's CDR3 is CSVERAGMANNEQFF. DNA of the CDR3: TGCAGCGTTGAAAGAGCGGGGATGGCAAACAATGAGCAGTTCTTC.

The rearrangement uses TRBV11-2 and TRBJ1-6; a possible D gene is TRBD1 (6 bases). This CDR3 is 14 amino acids long. V shed 0 bases and J shed 9 bases, with 9 bases lying between them. Germline V gene lookup returns CDR1 SGHAT and CDR2 FQNNGV. The CDR3 loop is CASSLEQGSSPLHF. CDR3 coding DNA: TGTGCCAGCAGCTTAGAACAGGGATCTTCACCCCTCCACTTT.

This chain joins TRBV6-5 and TRBJ2-7; TRBD1 matches 7 bases. Trimming cost V 6 bases and J 7 bases; bases outside gene matches: 15. The CDR3 is made up of 15 amino acids. Germline V lookup: CDR1 MNHEY, CDR2 SVGAGI. The CDR3 region is CASSLISTGRSEQYF. The CDR3 DNA sequence: TGTGCCAGCAGCCTAATCTCGACAGGGCGGAGTGAGCAGTACTTC.

The chain uses TRBV7-8 and TRBJ2-7; 10 positions agree with TRBD1. The germline gives CDR1 SGHVS, CDR2 FQNEAQ. CDR3 length: 14 amino acids. Unmatched junction bases numbered 6, after V lost 3 bases and J lost 7 bases. The DNA of the CDR3 is TGTGCCAGCAGCTTGGGACAGGGGTTTTTAGAGCAGTACTTC. It translates to CASSLGQGFLEQYF. The full variable domain, its missing parts supplied by reference TRBV7-8 and TRBJ2-7, is GAGVSQSPRYKVAKRGQDVALRCDPISGHVSLFWYQQALGQGPEFLTYFQNEAQLDKSGLPSDRFFAERPEGSVSTLKIQRTQQEDSAVYLCASSLGQGFLEQYFGPGTRLTVT.

The chain is built from TRBV29-1 and TRBJ1-2, with 9 bases fitting TRBD1. Germline lookup yields CDR1 SQVTM and CDR2 ANQGSEA. V lost 7 bases, J lost 3 bases, and 9 bases stayed unmatched. There are 14 residues in the CDR3. The CDR3 reads CSDSGQGADYGYTF. The CDR3 DNA is TGCAGCGATTCGGGACAGGGTGCTGACTATGGCTACACCTTC. The full variable domain, with the rest looked up from reference TRBV29-1 and TRBJ1-2, is SAVISQKPSRDICQRGTSLTIQCQVDSQVTMMFWYRQQPGQSLTLIATANQGSEATYESGFVIDKFPISRPNLTFSTLTVSNMSPEDSSIYLCSDSGQGADYGYTFGSGTRLTVV.

This chain joins TRBV4-2 and TRBJ2-3; D may be TRBD2 (6 bases). Per germline, CDR1 LGHNA and CDR2 YNFKEQ. Trimming left V 0 bases short and J 1 base short, with 11 bases between. The CDR3 is 16 amino acids. CDR3 in amino acids: CASSQDGGKGTDTQYF. Here the CDR3 DNA reads TGTGCCAGCAGCCAAGATGGGGGGAAAGGCACAGATACGCAGTATTTT.

V is TRBV28 and J is TRBJ2-3; TRBD2 matches at 12 bases. The CDR3 has 14 residues. The J segment lost 7 bases and the V segment lost 4 bases, leaving 3 bases of the junction unmatched. CDR1 and CDR2 from the germline V gene are MDHEN and SYDVKM. CDR3 region: CASSSGTSGHTQYF. In DNA, the CDR3 is TGTGCCAGCAGTTCAGGGACTAGCGGGCATACGCAGTATTTT.

The chain has TRBV7-3 and TRBJ2-2, with D tentatively TRBD2 (6 bases). Trimming took 5 bases from V and 1 from J, leaving 14 bases between them. CDR3 size: 16 residues. Looked up from germline, CDR1 is SGHTA and CDR2 is FQGTGA. CDR3 DNA sequence: TGTGCCAGCAGCCCTCCGGGGACTGGGAACACCGGGGAGCTGTTTTTT. It codes for CASSPPGTGNTGELFF.

This chain links TRBV7-9 with TRBJ2-7; 7 bases are a match to TRBD1. Germline trimming cut 2 bases from V and 0 bases from J; bases unmatched to any gene: 4. This CDR3 has 15 residues. Per germline, CDR1 SEHNR and CDR2 FQNEAQ (reference sequence). The CDR3 sequence: CASSLRTGFSYEQYF. As DNA, the CDR3 is TGTGCCAGCAGCTTAAGGACAGGCTTCTCCTACGAGCAGTACTTC.

This clone was observed a single time. The rearrangement uses TRBV7-2 and TRBJ2-6; 7 bases agree with TRBD1. The length of the CDR3 is 16 residues. With V trimmed by 5 bases and J by 2 bases, 6 bases remained unmatched. Looked up from germline, CDR1 is SGHTA and CDR2 is FQGNSA. The CDR3 nucleotides read TGTGCCAGCAGCGATTCGAGGGGGCCTGGGGCCAACGTCCTGACTTTC. This translates into CASSDSRGPGANVLTF.

The rearrangement uses TRBV14 and TRBJ1-1, with D perhaps TRBD1 (6 bases). Germline CDR1 reads SGHDN; CDR2 reads FVKESK. The CDR3 extends over 12 amino acids. With 5 bases removed from V and 10 bases from J, the gap between germline ends came to 14 bases. In DNA, the CDR3 is TGTGCCAGCAGCGGCCTCGGGGGGGCAGCTTTCTTT. This encodes CASSGLGGAAFF.